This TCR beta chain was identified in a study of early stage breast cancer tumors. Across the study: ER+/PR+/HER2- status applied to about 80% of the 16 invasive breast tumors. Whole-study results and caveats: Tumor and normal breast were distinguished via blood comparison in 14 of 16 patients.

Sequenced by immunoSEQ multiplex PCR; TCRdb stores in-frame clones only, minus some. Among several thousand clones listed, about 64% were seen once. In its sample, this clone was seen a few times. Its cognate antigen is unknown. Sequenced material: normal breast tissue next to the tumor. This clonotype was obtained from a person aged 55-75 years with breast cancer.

This CDR3 is CASSFQGAKGYTF. The CDR3 DNA reads as TGTGCCAGCAGTTTCCAGGGGGCTAAGGGCTACACCTTC. The chain combines TRBV28 with TRBJ1-2, with 8 bases matching TRBD1. V lost 3 bases to trimming and J lost 8 bases; unmatched junction nucleotides: 5. The CDR3 runs to 13 residues. Germline CDR1 reads MDHEN; CDR2 reads SYDVKM.